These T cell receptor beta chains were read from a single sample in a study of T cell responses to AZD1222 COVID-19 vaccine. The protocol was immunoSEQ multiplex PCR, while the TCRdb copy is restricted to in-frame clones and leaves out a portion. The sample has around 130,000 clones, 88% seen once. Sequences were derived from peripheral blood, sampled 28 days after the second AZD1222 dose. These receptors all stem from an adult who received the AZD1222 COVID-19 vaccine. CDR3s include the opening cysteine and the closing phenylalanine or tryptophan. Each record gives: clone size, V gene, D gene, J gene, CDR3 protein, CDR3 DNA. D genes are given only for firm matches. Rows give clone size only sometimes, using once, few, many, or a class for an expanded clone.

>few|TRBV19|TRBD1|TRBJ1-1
CASSIGPGQGVNTEAFF
TGTGCCAGTAGTATAGGACCGGGACAGGGGGTAAACACTGAAGCTTTCTTT
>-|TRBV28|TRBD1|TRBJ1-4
CASSLWAGGAREKLFF
TGTGCCAGCAGTTTATGGGCAGGGGGCGCCCGGGAAAAACTGTTTTTT
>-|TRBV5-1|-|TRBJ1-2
CASSLDGGRSYGYTF
TGCGCCAGCAGCTTGGACGGGGGGCGCAGCTATGGCTACACCTTC
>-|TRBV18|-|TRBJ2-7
CASSLRATYEQYF
TGTGCCAGCTCCCTCAGGGCTACCTACGAGCAGTACTTC
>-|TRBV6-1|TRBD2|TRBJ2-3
CASSEGTITDTQYF
TGTGCCAGCAGTGAGGGGACTATCACAGATACGCAGTATTTT
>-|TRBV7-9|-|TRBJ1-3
CAVRGVSGNTIYF
TGTGCCGTGAGAGGAGTCTCTGGAAACACCATATATTTT
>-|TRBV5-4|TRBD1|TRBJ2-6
CASSLVPTGGGGANVLTF
TGTGCCAGCAGCTTGGTCCCGACAGGGGGCGGAGGGGCCAACGTCCTGACTTTC
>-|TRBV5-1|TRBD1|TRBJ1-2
CASSTSQTGNGYTF
TGCGCCAGCAGCACCTCACAGACAGGGAATGGCTACACCTTC
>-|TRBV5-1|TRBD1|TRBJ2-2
CASSLSGTENTGELFF
TGCGCCAGCAGCCTCTCCGGGACAGAGAACACCGGGGAGCTGTTTTTT
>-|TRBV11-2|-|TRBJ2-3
CASSPRTRTDTQYF
TGTGCCAGCAGCCCTAGGACTCGCACAGATACGCAGTATTTT
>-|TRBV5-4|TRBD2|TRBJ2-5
CASSLDRGTSALYQETQYF
TGTGCCAGCAGCTTGGACCGCGGGACTAGCGCCCTTTACCAAGAGACCCAGTACTTC
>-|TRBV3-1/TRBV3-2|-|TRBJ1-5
CASSQEGAGNQPQHF
TGTGCCAGCAGCCAAGAGGGCGCGGGCAATCAGCCCCAGCATTTT
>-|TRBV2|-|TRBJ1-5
CASSEAFGFNQPQHF
TGTGCCAGCAGTGAAGCATTCGGATTCAATCAGCCCCAGCATTTT
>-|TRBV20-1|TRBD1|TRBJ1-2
CSATDGTATYGYTF
TGCAGTGCTACTGACGGGACAGCGACATATGGCTACACCTTC
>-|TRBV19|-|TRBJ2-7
CASSVIGEATYEQYF
TGTGCCAGTAGTGTGATAGGGGAAGCAACCTACGAGCAGTACTTC
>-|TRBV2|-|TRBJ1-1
CATEEQGNTEAFF
TGTGCCACCGAGGAGCAGGGTAACACTGAAGCTTTCTTT
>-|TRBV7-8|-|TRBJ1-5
CASSLGDPPQHF
TGTGCCAGCAGCTTAGGGGACCCGCCCCAGCATTTT
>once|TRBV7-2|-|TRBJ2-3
CASSLDSGDSRGYF
TGTGCCAGCAGCTTAGATTCAGGGGACTCAAGGGGGTATTTT
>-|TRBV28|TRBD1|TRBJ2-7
CASSSGTGKLGEQYF
TGTGCCAGCAGTTCCGGGACAGGTAAACTCGGGGAGCAGTACTTC
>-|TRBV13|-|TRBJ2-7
CASSPQFSYEQYF
TGTGCCAGCAGCCCCCAATTCTCCTACGAGCAGTACTTC
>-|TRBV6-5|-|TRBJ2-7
CASSYFRVPTYEQYF
TGTGCCAGCAGTTACTTCAGGGTCCCTACCTACGAGCAGTACTTC
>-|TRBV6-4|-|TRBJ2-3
CASSDRAADTQYF
TGTGCCAGCAGTGACCGGGCAGCAGATACGCAGTATTTT
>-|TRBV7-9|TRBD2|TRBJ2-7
CASSPTGGTGDF
TGTGCCAGCAGCCCCACGGGAGGGACGGGAGACTTC
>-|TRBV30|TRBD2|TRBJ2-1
CAWKPLTSGGAYEQFF
TGTGCCTGGAAACCCCTGACTAGCGGGGGGGCCTATGAGCAGTTCTTC
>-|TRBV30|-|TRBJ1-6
CAWSAPIAPLHF
TGTGCCTGGAGTGCCCCTATAGCACCCCTCCACTTT
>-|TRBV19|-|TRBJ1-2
CASNDAAEYYGYTF
TGTGCCAGCAACGACGCGGCTGAGTACTATGGCTACACCTTC
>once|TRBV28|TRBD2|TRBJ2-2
CASSPGAGDTGELFF
TGTGCCAGCAGTCCCGGAGCGGGGGACACCGGGGAGCTGTTTTTT
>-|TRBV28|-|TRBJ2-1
CASTGGIVNNEQFF
TGTGCCAGCACCGGCGGGATTGTAAACAATGAGCAGTTCTTC
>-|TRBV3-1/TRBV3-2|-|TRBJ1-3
CASSPGVDPGNTIYF
TGTGCCAGCAGTCCAGGGGTGGACCCGGGAAACACCATATATTTT
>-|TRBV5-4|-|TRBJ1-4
CASSPQRGVNVEKLFF
TGTGCCAGCAGCCCCCAACGGGGGGTTAATGTTGAAAAACTGTTTTTT
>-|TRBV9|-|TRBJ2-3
CASSVSLGTTDTQYF
TGTGCCAGCAGCGTATCCCTCGGGACCACAGATACGCAGTATTTT
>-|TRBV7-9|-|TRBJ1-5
CASSAKNSNQPQHF
TGTGCCAGCAGCGCCAAGAATAGCAATCAGCCCCAGCATTTT
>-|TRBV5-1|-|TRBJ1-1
CASSLEAPSNTEAFF
TGCGCCAGCAGCTTGGAGGCTCCCTCGAACACTGAAGCTTTCTTT
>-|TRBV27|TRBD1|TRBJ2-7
CASSLRGLVHEQYF
TGTGCCAGCAGTCTCAGGGGGCTTGTACACGAGCAGTACTTC
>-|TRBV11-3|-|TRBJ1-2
CASSLLGFGYTF
TGTGCCAGCAGCTTATTGGGATTTGGCTACACCTTC
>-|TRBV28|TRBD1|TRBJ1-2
CASSTGGGVDYGYTF
TGTGCCAGCAGTACAGGGGGAGGGGTGGACTATGGCTACACCTTC
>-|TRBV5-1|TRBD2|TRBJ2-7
CASSLRGENYEQYF
TGCGCCAGCAGCTTGCGGGGGGAAAATTACGAGCAGTACTTC
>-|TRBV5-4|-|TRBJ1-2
CASSLWEGVYGYTF
TGTGCCAGCAGCTTGTGGGAAGGGGTGTATGGCTACACCTTC
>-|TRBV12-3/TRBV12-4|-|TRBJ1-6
CASSPGASPLHF
TGTGCCAGCAGTCCAGGGGCCTCACCCCTCCACTTT
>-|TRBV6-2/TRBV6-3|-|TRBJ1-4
CASSKPGRGEEKLFF
TGTGCCAGCAGTAAACCCGGACGGGGTGAGGAAAAACTGTTTTTT
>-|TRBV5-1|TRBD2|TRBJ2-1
CASSPSGRAYNEQFF
TGCGCCAGCAGCCCTAGCGGGAGGGCCTACAATGAGCAGTTCTTC